This T cell receptor (beta chain) comes out of a study of shared clonotypes between healthy human individuals. Overall study: Donor composition was two women and a few men, aged 18 to 49. The plates for each donor numbered three CD4 naive, three CD4 memory, two CD8 naive and one CD8 memory. Study findings and constraints: Among several donors, 4.5% to 5.5% of naive CD4 clonotypes were found in common.

Sequencing was performed with immunoSEQ multiplex PCR; in TCRdb, only in-frame clones are kept and a portion is missing. The sample lists about 2.3 million clones, about 90% occurring once. Germline V lookup: CDR1 MNHNY, CDR2 SVGAGI (reference sequence). Between the trimmed V and J ends, which lost 9 bases and 1 base, there was a span of 13 bases. CDR3 length: 14 residues. CD45RA-negative memory and CD45RA+ naive subsets were split from the CD4+ cells. Remarks on this clone: Its matching antigen is unknown.

V and J are TRBV6-6 and TRBJ2-1, with a weak D call TRBD1 (7 bases). The sequenced sample was naive CD4+ T cells from PBMCs. Subset denoted: CD45RA+ positively selected. The sequence came from a young man in good health. Some clones in this sample may be carry-over from other donors' samples. The CDR3 DNA reads as TGTGCCAGTAAACCAGGGGGGTCCTACAATGAGCAGTTCTTC. The encoded protein is CASKPGGSYNEQFF.